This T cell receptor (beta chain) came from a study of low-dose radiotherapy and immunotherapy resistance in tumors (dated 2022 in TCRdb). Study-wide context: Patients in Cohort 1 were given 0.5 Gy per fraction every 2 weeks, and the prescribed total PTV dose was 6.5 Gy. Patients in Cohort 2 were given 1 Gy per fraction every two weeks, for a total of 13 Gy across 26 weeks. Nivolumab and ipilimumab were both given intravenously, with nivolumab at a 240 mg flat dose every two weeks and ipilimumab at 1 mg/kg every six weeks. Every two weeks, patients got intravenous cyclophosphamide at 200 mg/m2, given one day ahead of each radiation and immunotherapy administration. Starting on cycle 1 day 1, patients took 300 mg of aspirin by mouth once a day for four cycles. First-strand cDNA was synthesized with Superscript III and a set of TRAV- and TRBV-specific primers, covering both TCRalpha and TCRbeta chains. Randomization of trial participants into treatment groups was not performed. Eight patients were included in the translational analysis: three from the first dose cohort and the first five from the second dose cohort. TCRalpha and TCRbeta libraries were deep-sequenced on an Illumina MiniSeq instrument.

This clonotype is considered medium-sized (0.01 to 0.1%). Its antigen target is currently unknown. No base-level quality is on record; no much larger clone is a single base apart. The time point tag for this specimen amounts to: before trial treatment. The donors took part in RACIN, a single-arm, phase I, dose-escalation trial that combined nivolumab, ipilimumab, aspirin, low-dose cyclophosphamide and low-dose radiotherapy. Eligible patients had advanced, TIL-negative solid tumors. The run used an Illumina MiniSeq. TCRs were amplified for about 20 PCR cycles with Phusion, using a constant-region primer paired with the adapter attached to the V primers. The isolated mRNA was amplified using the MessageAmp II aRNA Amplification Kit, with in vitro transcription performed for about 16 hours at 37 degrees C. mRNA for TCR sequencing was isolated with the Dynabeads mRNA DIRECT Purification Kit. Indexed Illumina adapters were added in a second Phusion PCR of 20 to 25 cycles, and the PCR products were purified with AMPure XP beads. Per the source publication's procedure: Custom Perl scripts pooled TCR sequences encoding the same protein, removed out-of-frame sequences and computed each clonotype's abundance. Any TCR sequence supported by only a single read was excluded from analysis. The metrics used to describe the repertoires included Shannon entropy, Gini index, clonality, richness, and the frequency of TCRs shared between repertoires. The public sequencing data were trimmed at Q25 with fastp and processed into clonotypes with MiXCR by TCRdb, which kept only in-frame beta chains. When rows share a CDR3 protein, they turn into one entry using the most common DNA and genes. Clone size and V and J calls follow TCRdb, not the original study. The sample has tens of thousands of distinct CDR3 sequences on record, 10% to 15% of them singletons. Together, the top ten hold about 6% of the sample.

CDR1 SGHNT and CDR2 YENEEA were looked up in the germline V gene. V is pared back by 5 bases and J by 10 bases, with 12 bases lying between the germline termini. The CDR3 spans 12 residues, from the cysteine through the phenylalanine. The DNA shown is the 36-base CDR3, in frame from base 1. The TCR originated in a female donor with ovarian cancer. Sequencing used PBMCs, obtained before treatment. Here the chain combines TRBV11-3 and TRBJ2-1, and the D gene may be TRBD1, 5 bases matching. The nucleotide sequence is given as TGTGCCAGCAGCCCATGGACACGCGAGCAGTTCTTC. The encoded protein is CASSPWTREQFF.